The rows below give T cell receptor beta chains drawn from one sample of a study of T cell responses to AZD1222 COVID-19 vaccine. TCRdb keeps only in-frame clones here, not all; method: immunoSEQ multiplex PCR. This sample has 110,000 to 150,000 clones, with around 87% found just once. The sample in question was peripheral blood, obtained on day 0 of AZD1222 vaccination. These receptors came from an adult in good health. CDR3s leave out the opening cysteine and the closing phenylalanine or tryptophan.

V,CDR3
TRBV6-5,ASRDRGLSNSPLH
TRBV6-4,ASSTGTGGGNTEAF
TRBV5-1,ASSPPEGGGLATGELF
TRBV28,ASRDTGTKSYEQY
TRBV27,ASSLRGGRNEKLF
TRBV4-2,ASSQDPSRASTDTQY
TRBV3-1/TRBV3-2,ASSLDHGAYNEQF
TRBV6-5,ASSTGSWNTGELF
TRBV3-1/TRBV3-2,ASSPGTVYGYT
TRBV19,ASSIEGYQPQH
TRBV7-2,ASSRSRAGQPQH
TRBV6-5,ASSLTTTSLEQF
TRBV10-1,ASSESEKSYEQY
TRBV29-1,SAMDPSNEQF
TRBV7-2,ASSLAGHSVVGANVLT
TRBV4-1,ASSRTNATQWENTEAF
TRBV15,ATSREGKSGYT
TRBV5-1,ASSSTGQGAHEQY
TRBV7-9,ASSLSRGGPQH
TRBV2,ASSEAGRSSTGELF
TRBV20-1,SANERERGSDTQY
TRBV3-1/TRBV3-2,ASSLLPNRANSPLH
TRBV5-1,ASSSIPGVGTEAF
TRBV2,ATSILQARMEAF
TRBV18,ASSPGKNTEAF
TRBV4-1,ASSQTGAGLSTEAF
TRBV13,ASSLEGYRTSGGSINEQY
TRBV12-3/TRBV12-4,ASRNSNQPQH
TRBV6-2/TRBV6-3,ASSSPTANYGYT
TRBV6-6,ATSGTAFLPYEQY
TRBV18,ASSQGLGNQPQH
TRBV5-5,ASSLTGQFSGNTIY
TRBV29-1,SVGGISNYGYT
TRBV7-9,ASSPLFMTSGREETQY
TRBV19,ASSMQGYNEQF
TRBV7-9,ASSISYEQY
TRBV5-4,ASRLRDRDYT
TRBV27,ASKKGGDQPQH
TRBV6-5,ASSSTSGGSEEQF
TRBV3-1/TRBV3-2,ASSPWGSSYNSPLH
TRBV9,ASSVEGGSPPQH
TRBV19,ASRAGGNLAAQH
TRBV19,ASSGVTGGRDTQY
TRBV21-1,ASRRQGAARSGNQPQH
TRBV21-1,ASSKDPPGGYGYT
TRBV4-1,ASSQGDGGGTDTQY
TRBV3-1/TRBV3-2,ASSMTGTSYEQY
TRBV28,AIYSYGYT
TRBV28,ASSVGQGTEAF
TRBV27,ASSLRDRWGYEQY
TRBV4-1,ASSGGQGRPDYGYT